This TCR beta chain was identified during a study of neurological immune-mediated disorders (dated by TCRdb to 2018 to 2020). Broadly, across the study: The study compared peripheral blood TCR-beta repertoires of HTLV-I-associated myelopathy (HAM/TSP) patients, multiple sclerosis patients and healthy controls using UMI-based sequencing. Longitudinal samples, technical triplicates and paired sorted CD4+ and CD8+ T-cell subsets, alongside PBMC samples, were included among the roughly 110 TCR-beta libraries. Of the 70 or so subjects in the cohort, around 14 were HAM/TSP patients, roughly 34 were multiple sclerosis patients, and approximately 20 were healthy controls.

CDR3 length: 16 amino acids, cysteine to phenylalanine. The entry retains the CDR3 DNA only, 48 bases that are in frame from base 1. Germline trimming: 2 bases from V, 0 bases from J; junction bases outside gene matches: 8. From the germline V gene, CDR1 is SQVTM and CDR2 is ANQGSEA. Healthy controls were blood bank volunteers in Maryland, USA. Sorted-subset TCR libraries were prepared from some 940,000 sorted CD4+ or CD8+ T cells. PBMCs were separated from peripheral blood using Ficoll-Hypaque density gradient centrifugation and then cryopreserved in liquid nitrogen. The study also sequenced paired sorted CD4+ and CD8+ subsets from healthy controls, HAM/TSP patients and MS patients. In this sample, this clonotype turned up many times. The target of this receptor is not known. The sample holds no much larger clone one base away, and base qualities are not on file. The research as a whole found: No identical CDR3 amino acid sequences were found to be shared among expanded clones across subjects, suggesting that TCR-beta repertoires were private in all groups. TCR clonal expansion was greatest in HAM/TSP patients and smallest in MS patients, who ranked below even healthy controls.

cDNA was synthesized by template-switch 5'RACE using a primer with a 10-nucleotide random unique molecular identifier that tagged each TCR transcript. Every sequencing run covered 15-18 subjects and yielded more than 160 million TCR-beta sequences. The RNeasy kit was used to extract total RNA. TCR-beta VDJ regions were amplified with primers for the TCR constant region and the 5'RACE anchor, using the KAPA Real-time Library Amplification kit. Sample indexes and Illumina adaptors were added in a first PCR, after which library yield was increased in a second PCR. After Ampure bead purification, the roughly 650 bp TCR product was size-selected on a 2% E-gel SizeSelection system. Before pooling, library quality was assessed on a Bioanalyzer, concentration was determined with Qubit, and library quantification was performed with the Kapa Library Quantification kit. An Illumina HiSeq 2500 was used to sequence the libraries paired-end at 2 x 150 bp. To increase sequence diversity, 25-30% phiX was spiked into each library pool. The original methods were these. The UMI-based MiGEC pipeline processed quality-filtered reads and removed over 80% of raw TCR sequences during error correction. VDJ genes were aligned to IMGT germline references, and each clonotype was defined by a unique CDR3 amino acid sequence together with V-J genes. Clonal expansion, Shannon diversity and CDR3 relatedness (CalcPairwiseDistances, ClusterSamples) were evaluated with VDJtools, and phylogenetic trees were built with CLCbio workbench. A clone was classed as expanded if it had 8 or more unique UMIs, a cutoff based on coefficient-of-variation modelling across technical triplicates. The public reads were reanalyzed by TCRdb: fastp trimming at Q25, MiXCR alignment, in-frame beta chains only. All rows with the same CDR3 protein become a single entry with the most common DNA and genes. TCRdb assigned the V and J calls; the authors' analysis was not used. A total of around 15,000 distinct CDR3 sequences appear in this sample, 3.5% of them only once. Clones ranked in the top ten supply 20% to 25% of the sample.

Rearrangement joined TRBV29-1 to TRBJ2-7; a stretch of 9 junction bases matches TRBD2. This clonotype originated in a middle-aged woman in good health. Input material: CD8+ T cells from blood. This receptor has the CDR3 CSVELAGMNPSYEQYF. Read as DNA, the sequence is TGCAGCGTTGAACTAGCGGGGATGAACCCCTCCTACGAGCAGTACTTC.